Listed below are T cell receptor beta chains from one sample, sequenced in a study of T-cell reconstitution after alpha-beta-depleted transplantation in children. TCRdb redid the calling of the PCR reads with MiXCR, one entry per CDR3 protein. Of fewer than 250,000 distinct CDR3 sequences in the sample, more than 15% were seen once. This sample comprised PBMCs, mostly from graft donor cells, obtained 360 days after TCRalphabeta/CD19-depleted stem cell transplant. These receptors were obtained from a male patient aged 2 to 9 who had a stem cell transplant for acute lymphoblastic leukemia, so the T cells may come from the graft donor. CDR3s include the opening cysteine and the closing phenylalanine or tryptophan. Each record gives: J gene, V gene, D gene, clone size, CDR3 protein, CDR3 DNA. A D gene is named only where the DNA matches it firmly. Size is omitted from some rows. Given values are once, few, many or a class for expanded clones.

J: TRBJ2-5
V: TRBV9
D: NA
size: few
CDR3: CASSASQETQYF
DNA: TGTGCCAGCAGCGCTAGCCAAGAGACCCAGTACTTC

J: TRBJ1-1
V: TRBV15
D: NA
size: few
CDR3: CATSRDIMNTEAFF
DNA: TGTGCCACCAGCAGAGACATAATGAACACTGAAGCTTTCTTT

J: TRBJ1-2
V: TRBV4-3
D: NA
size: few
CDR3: CASSPLSGPAAGYTF
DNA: TGCGCCAGCAGCCCCCTGTCGGGTCCAGCGGCTGGCTACACCTTC

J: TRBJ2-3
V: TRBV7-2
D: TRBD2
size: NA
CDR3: CASSLGRGGADTQYF
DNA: TGTGCCAGCAGCTTGGGGCGGGGGGGCGCAGATACGCAGTATTTT

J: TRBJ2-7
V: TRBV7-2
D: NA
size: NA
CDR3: CASRSGTRGVEQYF
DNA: TGTGCCAGCAGATCCGGGACCCGAGGTGTTGAGCAGTACTTC

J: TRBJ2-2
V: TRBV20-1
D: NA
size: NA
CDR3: CSARGETANTGELFF
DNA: TGCAGTGCTAGAGGGGAGACAGCGAACACCGGGGAGCTGTTTTTT

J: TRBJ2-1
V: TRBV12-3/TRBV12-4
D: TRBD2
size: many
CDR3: CASSLELAGNEQFF
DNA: TGTGCCAGCAGTTTAGAGCTAGCGGGGAATGAGCAGTTCTTC

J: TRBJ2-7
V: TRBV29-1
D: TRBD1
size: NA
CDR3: CSVAYTGASSYEQYF
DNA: TGCAGCGTTGCCTATACAGGGGCCTCCTCCTACGAGCAGTACTTC

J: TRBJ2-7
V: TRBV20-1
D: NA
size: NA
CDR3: CSASGSVGGYEQYF
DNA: TGCAGTGCTAGCGGTTCTGTCGGGGGCTACGAGCAGTACTTC

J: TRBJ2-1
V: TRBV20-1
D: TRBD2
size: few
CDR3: CSASVLAGGDEQFF
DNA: TGCAGTGCTAGTGTTCTAGCGGGAGGGGATGAGCAGTTCTTC

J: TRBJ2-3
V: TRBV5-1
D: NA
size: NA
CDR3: CASSLGQGGGVSTDTQYF
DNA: TGCGCCAGCAGCTTAGGCCAAGGAGGGGGAGTCAGCACAGATACGCAGTATTTT

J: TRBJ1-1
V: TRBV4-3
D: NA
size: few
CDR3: CASSQDGRRNTEAFF
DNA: TGCGCCAGCAGCCAAGATGGGAGGCGGAACACTGAAGCTTTCTTT

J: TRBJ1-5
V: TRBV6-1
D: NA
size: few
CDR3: CASSGDQPQHF
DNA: TGTGCCAGCAGTGGAGATCAGCCCCAGCATTTT

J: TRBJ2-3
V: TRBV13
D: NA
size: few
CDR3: CASADTDTQYF
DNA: TGTGCCAGCGCGGACACAGATACGCAGTATTTT

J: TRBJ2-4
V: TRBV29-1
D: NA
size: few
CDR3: CSVEDYFTQGQGLKNIQYF
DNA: TGCAGCGTTGAAGATTATTTCACCCAGGGCCAGGGGCTCAAAAACATTCAGTACTTC

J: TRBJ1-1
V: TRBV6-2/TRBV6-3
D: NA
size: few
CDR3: CASLNRVFGTEAFF
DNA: TGTGCCAGCCTAAACAGGGTCTTTGGGACTGAAGCTTTCTTT

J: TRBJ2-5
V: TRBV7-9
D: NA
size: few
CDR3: CASSTPSPAENQETQYF
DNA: TGTGCCAGCAGCACCCCCTCCCCAGCGGAGAATCAAGAGACCCAGTACTTC

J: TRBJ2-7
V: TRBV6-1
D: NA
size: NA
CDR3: CASSRAGFYEQYF
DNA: TGTGCCAGCAGTCGGGCGGGTTTTTACGAGCAGTACTTC

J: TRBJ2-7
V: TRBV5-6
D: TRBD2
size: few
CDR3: CASSSKSGRGYEQYF
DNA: TGTGCCAGCAGCTCGAAAAGCGGGAGAGGCTACGAGCAGTACTTC

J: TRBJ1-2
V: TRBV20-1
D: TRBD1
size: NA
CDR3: CSALSFRDRDYGYTF
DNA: TGCAGTGCTCTTAGTTTCCGGGACAGGGACTATGGCTACACCTTC

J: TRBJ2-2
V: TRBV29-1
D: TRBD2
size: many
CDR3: CSSSGETDTGELFF
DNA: TGCAGCTCGAGCGGGGAGACGGACACCGGGGAGCTGTTTTTT

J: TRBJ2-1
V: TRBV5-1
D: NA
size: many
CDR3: CASSSGGNNEQFF
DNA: TGCGCCAGCAGCTCTGGGGGCAACAATGAGCAGTTCTTC

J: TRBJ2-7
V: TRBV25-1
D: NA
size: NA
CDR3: CASRGTTYEQYF
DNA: TGTGCCAGCAGAGGGACCACCTACGAGCAGTACTTC

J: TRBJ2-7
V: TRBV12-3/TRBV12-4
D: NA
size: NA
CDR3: CASRGGAGFYEQYF
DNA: TGTGCCAGCAGAGGAGGGGCGGGTTTCTACGAGCAGTACTTC

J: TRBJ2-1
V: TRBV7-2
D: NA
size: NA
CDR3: CASSLVDPNEQFF
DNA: TGTGCCAGCAGCTTAGTGGATCCGAATGAGCAGTTCTTC

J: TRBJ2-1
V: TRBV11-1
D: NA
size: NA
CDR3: CASSPVGLSYNEQFF
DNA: TGTGCCAGCAGCCCCGTGGGCCTCTCCTACAATGAGCAGTTCTTC

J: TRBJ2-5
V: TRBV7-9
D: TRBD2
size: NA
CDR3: CASSSAGLAGGRETQYF
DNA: TGTGCCAGCAGCTCCGCCGGACTAGCGGGGGGTCGGGAGACCCAGTACTTC

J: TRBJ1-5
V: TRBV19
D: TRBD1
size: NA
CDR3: CASSGTGRRNQPQHF
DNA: TGTGCCAGTAGTGGGACAGGACGGAGAAATCAGCCCCAGCATTTT

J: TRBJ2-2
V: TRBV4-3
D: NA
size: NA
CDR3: CASSPRVAQFTGELFF
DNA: TGCGCCAGCAGCCCTCGAGTTGCACAATTCACCGGGGAGCTGTTTTTT

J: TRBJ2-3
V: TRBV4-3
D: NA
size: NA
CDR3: CASSQDASPNTQYF
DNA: TGCGCCAGCAGCCAAGACGCCTCCCCGAATACGCAGTATTTT

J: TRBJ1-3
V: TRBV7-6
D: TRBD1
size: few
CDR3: CASSLGGQGSGNTIYF
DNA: TGTGCCAGCAGCTTAGGGGGACAGGGCTCTGGAAACACCATATATTTT

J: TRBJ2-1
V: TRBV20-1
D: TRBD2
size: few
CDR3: CSAPRLANNEQFF
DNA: TGCAGTGCTCCAAGACTAGCTAACAATGAGCAGTTCTTC

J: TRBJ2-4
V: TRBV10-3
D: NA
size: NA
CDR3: CAISESMTDIAKNIQYF
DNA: TGTGCCATCAGTGAGTCTATGACGGATATAGCCAAAAACATTCAGTACTTC

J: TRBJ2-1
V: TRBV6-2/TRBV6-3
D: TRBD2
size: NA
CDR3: CASSYFGGGANEQFF
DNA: TGTGCCAGCAGTTACTTTGGCGGGGGGGCGAATGAGCAGTTCTTC

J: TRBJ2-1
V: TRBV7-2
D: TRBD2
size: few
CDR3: CASRRLAGGFSQFF
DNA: TGTGCCAGCAGGCGGCTAGCGGGGGGATTTTCGCAGTTCTTC

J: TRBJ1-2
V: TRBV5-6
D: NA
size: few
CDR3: CASNHRRQYNYGYTF
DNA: TGTGCCAGCAACCACCGACGGCAATATAACTATGGCTACACCTTC

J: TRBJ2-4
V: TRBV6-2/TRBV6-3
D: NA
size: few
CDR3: CASSYPQVRVEAKNIQYF
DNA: TGTGCCAGCAGTTACCCCCAGGTCCGTGTCGAAGCCAAAAACATTCAGTACTTC

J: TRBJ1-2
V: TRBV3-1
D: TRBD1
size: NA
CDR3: CASSQDPTGRNTF
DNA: TGTGCCAGCAGCCAAGATCCGACAGGGAGGAACACCTTC

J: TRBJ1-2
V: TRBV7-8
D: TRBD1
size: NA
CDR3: CASSMDRGNYGYTF
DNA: TGTGCCAGCAGCATGGACAGGGGGAACTATGGCTACACCTTC

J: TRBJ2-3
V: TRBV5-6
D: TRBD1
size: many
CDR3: CASSRQTGSTDTQYF
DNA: TGTGCCAGCAGCCGCCAGACAGGGAGCACAGATACGCAGTATTTT

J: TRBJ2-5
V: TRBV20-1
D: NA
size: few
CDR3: CSAHQETQYF
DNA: TGCAGTGCCCATCAAGAGACCCAGTACTTC

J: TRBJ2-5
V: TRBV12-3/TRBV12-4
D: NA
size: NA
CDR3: CASSLALWGRNQETQYF
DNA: TGTGCCAGCAGTTTAGCGCTCTGGGGCCGCAACCAAGAGACCCAGTACTTC